This TCR beta chain emerged from a study of blood T cell repertoires in COVID-19. The ends lost 4 bases at V and 4 bases at J; junction bases unmatched: 8. Germline V gene lookup returns CDR1 SGDLS and CDR2 YYNGEE. This CDR3 comprises 15 residues. Some clones are missing from TCRdb's copy, which holds only in-frame ones; the method was immunoSEQ multiplex PCR. Here the sample spans roughly 70,000 clones, just under 90% being singletons. This clone has just one count. The sequenced sample consisted of peripheral blood. The receptor's source is a woman older than 75 with active COVID-19. The rearrangement links TRBV9 to TRBJ2-1, with TRBD2 matching over 7 bases. The CDR3 DNA reads as TGTGCCAGCAGCTACCGGGAGGTGCCTTACAATGAGCAGTTCTTC. It codes for CASSYREVPYNEQFF.